The 32 T cell receptor beta chains below come from one sample, sequenced in a study of CD8 T cells in ankylosing spondylitis. TCRdb used MiXCR to reprocess the 5' RACE reads, holding one entry per CDR3 protein. The data hold 380,000 or so distinct CDR3 sequences, with 20% observed a single time. Sample: blood, either unsorted or a sorted T cell fraction (not recorded which). Receptors were obtained from a male donor with ankylosing spondylitis or in good health (not recorded which).

The CDR3 DNA reads TGCGCCAGCAGCCCTGAGGGGTATGTCAATGAGCAGTTCTTC. Its protein is CASSPEGYVNEQFF. J is TRBJ2-1 and V is TRBV5-1, with D tentatively TRBD1 or TRBD2 (5 bases each). The CDR3 runs 14 residues. V lost 4 bases, J lost 6 bases, and 14 bases lay in between. In germline, CDR1 is SGHRS, CDR2 YFSETQ.

The gene calls are TRBV10-2 and TRBJ2-7; the D is unclear. Germline lookup yields CDR1 WSHSY and CDR2 SAAADI. Trimming removed 1 base at V and 4 bases at J, with 2 bases between. The CDR3 spans 11 residues. CDR3 protein: CASSELYEQYF. The CDR3 coding sequence is TGCGCCAGCAGTGAGTTGTACGAGCAGTACTTC.

The chain recombines TRBV27 with TRBJ2-5, with D maybe TRBD2 (5 bases). This CDR3 contains 15 residues. Trimming pared 5 bases from V and 5 bases from J, leaving 18 bases between. In germline, CDR1 is MNHEY, CDR2 SMNVEV (reference sequence). The CDR3 reads CASSPGSGSGETQYF. The CDR3 DNA is TGTGCCAGCAGTCCCGGGTCGGGTTCGGGGGAGACCCAGTACTTC.

The chain joins TRBV2 to TRBJ2-3, with 13 bases matching TRBD2. V lost 6 bases to trimming and J lost 2 bases; unmatched junction nucleotides: 2. Germline values: CDR1 SNHLY, CDR2 FYNNEI. The CDR3 runs 15 residues. CDR3 nucleotides: TGTGCCAGCAGAGGGACTAGCGGGAACACAGATACGCAGTATTTT. This codes for CASRGTSGNTDTQYF. The full variable domain, with the rest looked up from reference TRBV2 and TRBJ2-3, is EPEVTQTPSHQVTQMGQEVILRCVPISNHLYFYWYRQILGQKVEFLVSFYNNEISEKSEIFDDQFSVERPDGSNFTLKIRSTKLEDSAMYFCASRGTSGNTDTQYFGPGTRLTVL.

This clonotype was found a few times. The chain employs TRBV20-1 and TRBJ2-7; 8 nucleotides agree with TRBD2. The germline V gene encodes CDR1 DFQATT and CDR2 SNEGSKA (reference sequence). The length of the CDR3 is 14 residues. V trimming: 4 bases; J trimming: 3 bases; junction bases outside the gene matches: 8. CDR3 sequence reads: CSATTQLAVYEQYF. In DNA form, the CDR3 reads TGCAGTGCTACCACACAACTAGCGGTCTACGAGCAGTACTTC.

The chain uses TRBV4-1 and TRBJ1-1, with D unclear. The length of the CDR3 is 15 residues. Germline V CDR1 and CDR2: MGHRA, YSYEKL. Trimming removed 0 bases from V and 0 bases from J, with 8 bases in between. The CDR3 DNA reads as TGCGCCAGCAGCCAAGATCAGGAACTGAACACTGAAGCTTTCTTT. Protein: CASSQDQELNTEAFF.

The J gene is TRBJ2-1, the V gene TRBV4-1; TRBD2 might be the D (5 bases). This CDR3 spans 15 amino acids. V shed 4 bases and J shed 4 bases, with 14 bases lying between them. Germline loops: CDR1 MGHRA, CDR2 YSYEKL. The CDR3 protein is CASSPEGAAYNEQFF. The CDR3 DNA sequence: TGCGCCAGCAGCCCAGAGGGAGCTGCTTACAATGAGCAGTTCTTC.

This clonotype turned up a few times. V gene TRBV29-1 combines with J gene TRBJ2-1; maybe TRBD1 (6 bases). This CDR3 is 14 amino acids long. Germline V gives CDR1 SQVTM, CDR2 ANQGSEA. Trimming took off 3 bases at V and 0 bases at J, with 9 bases between the two ends. The CDR3 DNA reads as TGCAGCGTTGACAGGGGTAGCTCCTACAATGAGCAGTTCTTC. Its translation: CSVDRGSSYNEQFF.

In this sample, this clonotype turned up a few times. V gene TRBV28 combines with J gene TRBJ2-1; the match to TRBD2 covers 8 bases. The trim removed 4 bases at V and 0 bases at J, leaving 8 bases unmatched. Germline CDR1 MDHEN, CDR2 SYDVKM. The CDR3 consists of 17 residues. In DNA, the CDR3 is TGTGCCAGCAGTTATAAACTAGCGGAAAGCTCCTACAATGAGCAGTTCTTC. It specifies CASSYKLAESSYNEQFF.

This clonotype has a single count. The V gene is TRBV27, the J gene TRBJ2-5, with 15 positions matching TRBD2. The germline V gene encodes CDR1 MNHEY and CDR2 SMNVEV (reference sequence). The J segment lost 5 bases and the V segment lost 10 bases, leaving 11 bases of the junction unmatched. The CDR3 is made up of 16 amino acids. CDR3 DNA sequence: TGTGCCACCCGGACTAGCGGGGGGGCCAACGATGAGACCCAGTACTTC. It translates to CATRTSGGANDETQYF.

V usage is TRBV6-1 and J usage is TRBJ2-7; tentative D call: TRBD1 (6 bases). This CDR3 is 15 amino acids long. CDR1 and CDR2 (germline): MNHNS, SASEGT. Trimming cost V 3 bases and J 3 bases, with 15 bases left between them. CDR3 protein: CASSDRGRPYYEQYF. The CDR3 nucleotides are TGTGCCAGCAGTGACAGGGGCCGGCCATACTACGAGCAGTACTTC.

The chain uses TRBV7-3 and TRBJ2-1, with D hard to call. This CDR3 has 13 amino acids. Germline CDR1 is SGHTA and CDR2 is FQGTGA. Trimming removed 1 base from V and 10 bases from J, with 11 bases in between. The CDR3 coding sequence is TGTGCCAGCAGCTTAAAGGACGGATTAGAGCAGTTCTTC. It is translated as CASSLKDGLEQFF.

The rearrangement links TRBV5-1 to TRBJ2-7; D not certain. The CDR3 is made up of 13 amino acids. V lost 0 bases and J lost 2, with 6 bases in between. Germline CDR1 reads SGHRS; CDR2 reads YFSETQ. The CDR3 coding sequence is TGCGCCAGCAGCTTGGTGACCGCCTACGAGCAGTACTTC. This sequence encodes CASSLVTAYEQYF.

The chain links TRBV6-1 to TRBJ2-1, with D possibly TRBD1 on 8 matching bases. Germline V gene lookup returns CDR1 MNHNS and CDR2 SASEGT. This CDR3 region has 17 residues. Trimming stripped 6 bases from V and 5 bases from J, with 23 bases between. CDR3 sequence reads: CASRDYTGGAKHNEQFF. CDR3 bases: TGTGCCAGCAGAGACTACACAGGGGGGGCCAAACACAATGAGCAGTTCTTC.

This clonotype occurred a few times. The chain combines TRBV10-3 with TRBJ1-1, with D possibly matching TRBD1 (5 bases). Germline lookup yields CDR1 ENHRY and CDR2 SYGVKD. There are 14 residues in the CDR3. The germline V and J ends were trimmed by 0 bases and 7 bases, with 12 bases remaining between them. CDR3 DNA sequence: TGTGCCATCAGTGAGTCGATCAGGGCGGGTGAAGCTTTCTTT. Translation: CAISESIRAGEAFF.

V gene TRBV7-6 combines with J gene TRBJ2-1; D gene uncertain. The V gene's germline CDR1 is SGHVS and CDR2 FNYEAQ. This CDR3 is built from 17 residues. V lost 0 bases to trimming and J lost 0 bases, with 12 bases between them. This chain's CDR3 is CASSLAPDRSSYNEQFF. CDR3 in DNA: TGTGCCAGCAGCTTAGCCCCCGATAGGAGCTCCTACAATGAGCAGTTCTTC.

The gene calls are TRBV15 and TRBJ2-1; 9 bases map to TRBD2. Losses at the gene ends were 3 bases for V and 2 bases for J; bases not matched to a gene: 2. The CDR3 consists of 15 residues. Germline-derived CDR1 and CDR2 are LNHNV and YYDKDF (reference sequence). CDR3 DNA: TGTGCCACCAGCAGCAGCGGGGGGACCTACAATGAGCAGTTCTTC. Translating it yields CATSSSGGTYNEQFF. The full variable domain, rest sourced from reference TRBV15 and TRBJ2-1, is DAMVIQNPRYQVTQFGKPVTLSCSQTLNHNVMYWYQQKSSQAPKLLFHYYDKDFNNEADTPDNFQSRRPNTSFCFLDIRSPGLGDTAMYLCATSSSGGTYNEQFFGPGTRLTVL.

This clonotype was seen a handful of times. The chain uses TRBV12-3 or TRBV12-4 and TRBJ1-4, with 9 bases identical to TRBD1. The V segment lost 1 base and the J segment 3 bases; nucleotides outside the gene matches: 3. The CDR3 runs 16 residues. CDR3 sequence (DNA): TGTGCCAGCAGTTTAGGGACAGGGGCAGCTAATGAAAAACTGTTTTTT. It translates to CASSLGTGAANEKLFF.

The chain is built from TRBV5-1 and TRBJ2-3; 7 nucleotides agree with TRBD1. The CDR3 runs to 16 residues. The germline V gene encodes CDR1 SGHRS and CDR2 YFSETQ. J was trimmed by 0 bases and V by 3 bases; bases with no gene match: 7. CDR3 coding DNA: TGCGCCAGCAGCTACGCAGGGGGTGCTAGCACAGATACGCAGTATTTT. Its translation is CASSYAGGASTDTQYF.

V and J are TRBV6-1 and TRBJ2-1; 9 bases align to TRBD1. With V trimmed by 5 bases and J by 7 bases, 12 bases remained unmatched. The CDR3 spans 16 residues. Germline assignment: CDR1 MNHNS and CDR2 SASEGT. The CDR3 sequence is CASSQEDRGFNNEQFF. CDR3 DNA sequence: TGTGCCAGCAGTCAAGAGGACAGGGGATTCAATAATGAGCAGTTCTTC.

CDR3 in amino acids: CAVVGTIWGELFF. CDR3 DNA sequence: TGTGCCGTAGTCGGGACGATTTGGGGGGAGCTGTTTTTT. This chain uses TRBV6-1 with TRBJ2-2, with D perhaps matching TRBD1 or TRBD2 (5 bases each). V was trimmed by 11 bases and J by 8 bases, leaving 18 bases between them. This CDR3 contains 13 residues. Germline CDR1 reads MNHNS; CDR2 reads SASEGT.

This chain connects TRBV11-2 to TRBJ2-3; 7 bases line up with TRBD1. The germline gives CDR1 SGHAT, CDR2 FQNNGV. The CDR3 length is 15 residues. The V and J ends lost 5 bases and 2 bases, in that order; junction bases with no gene match: 7. The CDR3 is CASSPRGGPTDTQYF. CDR3 DNA: TGTGCCAGCAGCCCTCGAGGGGGCCCCACAGATACGCAGTATTTT.

This clonotype was detected only a few times. This chain joins TRBV28 and TRBJ2-1; 7 nucleotides match TRBD2. This CDR3 region has 16 residues. Trimming cost V 4 bases and J 7 bases; bases outside gene matches: 13. Germline CDR1 and CDR2: MDHEN and SYDVKM. The CDR3 DNA follows: TGTGCCAGCAGTTACCCAAGGGTAGCGGGCATAAATGAGCAGTTCTTC. Translated: CASSYPRVAGINEQFF.

About this clonotype itself: The junction departs from the called germline gene at one end, perhaps through a read error. The chain joins TRBV12-3 or TRBV12-4 to TRBJ2-2; TRBD1 or TRBD2 may be the D gene (5 bases each). The CDR3 spans 17 residues. The CDR3 coding sequence is TGTGACAGCAGCTTCGAGCCGGGACGAGCGAGCACCGGGGAGCTGTTTTTT. This gives the protein CDSSFEPGRASTGELFF.

There are a few counts of this clonotype. The chain couples TRBV7-2 to TRBJ2-1; the D is unclear. The germline V and J ends were trimmed by 1 base and 3 bases, with 7 bases remaining between them. This CDR3 has 14 amino acids. Per germline, CDR1 SGHTA and CDR2 FQGNSA. The CDR3 sequence: CASSLGTFYNEQFF. In nucleotides, the CDR3 is TGTGCCAGCAGCTTAGGTACTTTCTACAATGAGCAGTTCTTC. Variable domain in full (rest from reference TRBV7-2 and TRBJ2-1): GAGVSQSPSNKVTEKGKDVELRCDPISGHTALYWYRQSLGQGLEFLIYFQGNSAPDKSGLPSDRFSAERTGGSVSTLTIQRTQQEDSAVYLCASSLGTFYNEQFFGPGTRLTVL.

This clonotype was seen only a few times. The chain joins TRBV3-1 to TRBJ2-2; 7 positions agree with TRBD2. This CDR3 is 16 amino acids long. Germline CDR1 and CDR2: LGHDT and YNNKEL (reference sequence). V lost 0 bases and J lost 3; bases outside the gene matches: 4. The CDR3 bases are TGTGCCAGCAGCCAAGACAGGACTAGGCACACCGGGGAGCTGTTTTTT. Translation: CASSQDRTRHTGELFF.

This clonotype was seen more than once but under ten times. The J gene is TRBJ1-1, the V gene TRBV5-6; TRBD1 might be the D (5 bases). The germline CDR1 and CDR2 sequences are SGHDT and YYEEEE. With 2 bases removed from V and 10 bases from J, the gap between germline ends came to 15 bases. This CDR3 spans 13 amino acids. The CDR3 region is CASSFFQGVAAFF. The CDR3 DNA reads as TGTGCCAGCAGCTTTTTTCAGGGAGTGGCAGCTTTCTTT.

This clonotype came up a few times. V is TRBV6-5 and J is TRBJ1-4; D remains ambiguous. The CDR3 runs to 17 residues. Looked up from germline, CDR1 is MNHEY and CDR2 is SVGAGI. The ends were cut back, 3 bases at V and 10 bases at J, with 24 bases in the middle. The CDR3 loop reads CASSYDPTGGVFGKLFF. CDR3 sequence (DNA): TGTGCCAGCAGTTATGACCCCACTGGCGGGGTGTTCGGAAAACTGTTTTTT.

The V gene is TRBV14, the J gene TRBJ2-1, with 12 bases fitting TRBD2. J lost 5 bases, V lost 4 bases, and 3 bases had no gene match. The CDR3 has 15 amino acids. Looked up from germline, CDR1 is SGHDN and CDR2 is FVKESK. The chain's CDR3 is CASSRLAGVDNEQFF. Written as DNA, the CDR3 is TGTGCCAGCAGCCGACTAGCGGGGGTAGACAATGAGCAGTTCTTC.

The chain employs TRBV11-2 and TRBJ2-3; TRBD2 matches at 13 bases. Germline lookup yields CDR1 SGHAT and CDR2 FQNNGV. V trimming: 4 bases; J trimming: 2 bases; junction bases outside the gene matches: 9. This CDR3 comprises 18 residues. CDR3 bases: TGTGCCAGCAGCTCAGGACTAGCGGGGGCATTCTCCACAGATACGCAGTATTTT. Protein product: CASSSGLAGAFSTDTQYF.

This chain joins TRBV6-2 or TRBV6-3 and TRBJ2-7; no firm D call. The CDR3 spans 12 residues. The germline CDR1 and CDR2 sequences are MNHEY and SVGEGT. Trimming stripped 5 bases from V and 2 bases from J, with 7 bases between. CDR3 residues: CASSNGPYEQYF. The CDR3 bases are TGTGCCAGCAGTAACGGCCCCTACGAGCAGTACTTC.

The rearrangement links TRBV9 to TRBJ1-4; D unresolved. Germline CDR1 and CDR2: SGDLS and YYNGEE. The CDR3 runs 15 residues. Trimming shortened V by 2 bases and J by 3 bases, and 11 bases separated the two germline ends. The CDR3 DNA follows: TGTGCCAGCAGCGTGGGAGGGTCGGCTAATGAAAAACTGTTTTTT. It codes for CASSVGGSANEKLFF.